The rows below give T cell receptor beta chains drawn from one sample of a study of T cell responses to AZD1222 COVID-19 vaccine. TCRdb's copy holds only in-frame clones and misses some; the assay was immunoSEQ multiplex PCR. This repertoire shows some 86,000 clones, roughly 94% found once; its top ten account for 5.2%. The sequencing used peripheral blood, collected on day 0 of AZD1222 vaccination. The receptors derive from an adult in good health. Each CDR3 is given with its conserved first and last residue. The D gene is left open where the match is weak. Rows may omit the clone size; those that give it use once, few, many or a size class.

j_call clone_size v_call d_call cdr3_aa cdr3_nt
TRBJ1-1 NA TRBV9 NA CASSVTGLLNTEAFF TGTGCCAGCAGTGTTACCGGACTGCTGAACACTGAAGCTTTCTTT
TRBJ1-1 NA TRBV6-5 NA CASSYSRGNTEAFF TGTGCCAGCAGTTACTCTAGGGGGAACACTGAAGCTTTCTTT
TRBJ1-1 NA TRBV19 NA CASTPIEGSGTEAFF TGTGCCAGTACCCCAATAGAAGGTTCAGGCACTGAAGCTTTCTTT
TRBJ2-5 NA TRBV27 TRBD1 CASSLLPPPGTGIRETQYF TGTGCCAGCAGTTTACTCCCCCCCCCTGGGACAGGGATAAGAGAGACCCAGTACTTC
TRBJ2-2 NA TRBV19 TRBD1 CASRQTGGKTGELFF TGTGCCAGTAGGCAAACAGGGGGCAAGACCGGGGAGCTGTTTTTT
TRBJ2-1 NA TRBV11-3 TRBD1 CASSLGNRGPNEQFF TGTGCCAGCAGCTTAGGTAACAGGGGGCCCAATGAGCAGTTCTTC
TRBJ1-5 NA TRBV7-9 NA CASSLGSGHGQPQHF TGTGCCAGCAGCTTAGGTTCAGGGCACGGTCAGCCCCAGCATTTT
TRBJ2-5 NA TRBV5-1 NA CASSFRDNRGETQYF TGCGCCAGCAGCTTCCGGGACAACCGAGGGGAGACCCAGTACTTC
TRBJ2-3 once TRBV6-5 NA CASSYSIGDTQYF TGTGCCAGCAGTTACTCGATCGGAGATACGCAGTATTTT
TRBJ1-1 once TRBV27 NA CASSPGYVGTEAFF TGTGCCAGCAGTCCGGGGTATGTGGGCACTGAAGCTTTCTTT
TRBJ1-6 NA TRBV27 TRBD1 CASSLSGTGLSPLHF TGTGCCAGCAGTTTATCGGGGACAGGATTATCACCCCTCCACTTT
TRBJ2-2 NA TRBV14 TRBD1 CASNQPGQGAGELFF TGTGCCAGCAATCAACCGGGACAGGGGGCCGGGGAGCTGTTTTTT
TRBJ2-7 NA TRBV27 NA CASSLRRSYEQYF TGTGCCAGCAGTTTACGAAGATCCTACGAGCAGTACTTC
TRBJ2-1 NA TRBV19 TRBD1 CASSTLQGTHEQFF TGTGCCAGTAGTACCTTACAGGGGACGCATGAGCAGTTCTTC
TRBJ1-5 NA TRBV12-5 NA CASGLGPNQPQHF TGTGCTAGTGGTTTGGGCCCTAATCAGCCCCAGCATTTT
TRBJ1-5 NA TRBV6-5 NA CASSKQELSNQPQHF TGTGCCAGCAGTAAACAGGAATTGAGCAATCAGCCCCAGCATTTT
TRBJ2-2 NA TRBV5-4 NA CASTRPGTTNTGELFF TGTGCCAGCACCCGACCGGGGACGACGAACACCGGGGAGCTGTTTTTT
TRBJ2-2 once TRBV6-2/TRBV6-3 NA CASSPGAGELFF TGTGCCAGCAGTCCAGGGGCCGGGGAGCTGTTTTTT
TRBJ2-5 NA TRBV28 TRBD2 CASSLRESQETQYF TGTGCCAGCAGTCTGCGGGAGAGTCAAGAGACCCAGTACTTC
TRBJ2-2 NA TRBV9 NA CASSAGRRSDTGELFF TGTGCCAGCAGCGCCGGACGGAGGTCGGACACCGGGGAGCTGTTTTTT
TRBJ2-7 NA TRBV18 NA CASSPAYEQYF TGTGCCAGCTCACCCGCCTACGAGCAGTACTTC
TRBJ2-1 NA TRBV6-5 TRBD2 CASRRTSGGYNEQFF TGTGCCAGCAGGAGAACTAGCGGGGGCTACAATGAGCAGTTCTTC
TRBJ2-7 NA TRBV2 NA CASTGTTGEQYF TGTGCCAGCACCGGGACAACCGGCGAGCAGTACTTC
TRBJ1-5 NA TRBV6-1 TRBD1 CASSVIQGAYNQPQHF TGTGCCAGCAGTGTGATACAGGGGGCCTACAATCAGCCCCAGCATTTT
TRBJ2-2 NA TRBV27 NA CASSLSGSRTGELFF TGTGCCAGCAGTTTATCAGGGTCTCGGACCGGGGAGCTGTTTTTT
TRBJ2-7 NA TRBV5-8 TRBD1 CASRPRDRGFNEQYF TGTGCCAGCAGACCTCGGGACAGGGGTTTCAACGAGCAGTACTTC
TRBJ2-3 once TRBV5-5 TRBD2 CASRPGLARWLVSTDTQYF TGTGCCAGCAGACCGGGACTAGCGCGGTGGTTAGTGAGCACAGATACGCAGTATTTT
TRBJ2-3 NA TRBV11-3 NA CASSKGGRAPQYF TGTGCCAGCAGCAAGGGGGGGAGGGCCCCGCAGTATTTT